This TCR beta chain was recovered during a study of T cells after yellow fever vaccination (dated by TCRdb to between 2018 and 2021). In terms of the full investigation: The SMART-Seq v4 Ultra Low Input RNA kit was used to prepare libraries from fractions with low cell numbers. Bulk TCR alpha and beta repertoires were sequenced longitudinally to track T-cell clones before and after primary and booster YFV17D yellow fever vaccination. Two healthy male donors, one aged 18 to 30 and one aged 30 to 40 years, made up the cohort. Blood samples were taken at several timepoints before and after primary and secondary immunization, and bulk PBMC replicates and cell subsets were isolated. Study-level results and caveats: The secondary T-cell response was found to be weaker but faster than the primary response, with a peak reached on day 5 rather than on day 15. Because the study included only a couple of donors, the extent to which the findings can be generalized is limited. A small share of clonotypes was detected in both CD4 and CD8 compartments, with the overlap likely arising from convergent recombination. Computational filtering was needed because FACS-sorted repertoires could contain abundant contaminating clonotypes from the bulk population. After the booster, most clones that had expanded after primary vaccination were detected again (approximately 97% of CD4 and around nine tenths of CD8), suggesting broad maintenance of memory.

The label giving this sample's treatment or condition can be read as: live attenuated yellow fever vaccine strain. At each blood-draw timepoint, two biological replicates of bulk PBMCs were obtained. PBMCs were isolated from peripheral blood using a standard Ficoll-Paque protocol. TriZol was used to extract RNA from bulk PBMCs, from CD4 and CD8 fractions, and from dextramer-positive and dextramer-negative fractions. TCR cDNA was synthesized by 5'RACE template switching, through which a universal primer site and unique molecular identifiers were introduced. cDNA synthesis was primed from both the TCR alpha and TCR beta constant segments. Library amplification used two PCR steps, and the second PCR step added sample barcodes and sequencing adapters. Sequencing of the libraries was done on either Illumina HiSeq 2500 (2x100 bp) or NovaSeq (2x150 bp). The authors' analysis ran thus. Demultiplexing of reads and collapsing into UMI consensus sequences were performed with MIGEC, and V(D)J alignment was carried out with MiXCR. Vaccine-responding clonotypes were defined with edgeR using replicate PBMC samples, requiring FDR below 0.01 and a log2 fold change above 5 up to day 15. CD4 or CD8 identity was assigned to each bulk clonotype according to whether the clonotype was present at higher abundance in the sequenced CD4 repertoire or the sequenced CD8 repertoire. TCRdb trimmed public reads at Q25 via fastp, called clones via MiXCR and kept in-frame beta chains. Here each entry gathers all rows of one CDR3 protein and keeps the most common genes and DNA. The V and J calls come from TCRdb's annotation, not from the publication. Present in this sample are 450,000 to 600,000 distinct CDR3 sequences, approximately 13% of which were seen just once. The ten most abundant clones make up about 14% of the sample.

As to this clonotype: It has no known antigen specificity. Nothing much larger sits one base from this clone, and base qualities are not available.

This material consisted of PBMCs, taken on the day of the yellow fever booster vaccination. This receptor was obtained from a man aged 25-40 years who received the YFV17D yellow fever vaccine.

The CDR3 region: CASSQMGGSGTDTQYF. The nucleotide sequence reads as follows: TGTGCCAGCTCACAAATGGGAGGGAGCGGCACAGATACGCAGTATTTT. Rearrangement joined TRBV18 to TRBJ2-3; 7 nucleotides in the junction match TRBD2. The germline V gene sets CDR1 to KGHSH and CDR2 to LQKENI. V is trimmed back by 4 bases and J by 1 base, and the junction contains 8 bases that no gene match accounts for. The CDR3 spans 16 residues, from the cysteine through the phenylalanine. The sequence is cut down to CDR3 DNA, 48 bases in frame from base 1. Reference TRBV18 and TRBJ2-3 proteins supply the regions before and after the CDR3; the full variable domain is: NAGVMQNPRHLVRRRGQEARLRCSPMKGHSHVYWYRQLPEEGLKFMVYLQKENIIDESGMPKERFSAEFPKEGPSILRIQQVVRGDSAAYFCASSQMGGSGTDTQYFGPGTRLTVL.